This T cell receptor (beta chain) was recorded in a study of OX40 agonist ivuxolimab in advanced cancers. Study-wide results and caveats: Still undetermined is the antigen specificity of the expanded peripheral T cells.

The CDR3 sequence is 13 residues long. Per germline, CDR1 SGHTA and CDR2 FQGNSA. V lost 6 bases to trimming and J lost 0 bases, with 8 bases between them. Blood draws occurred at baseline, cycle 4 day 1, and cycle 7 day 1. Sequencing was performed with immunoSEQ multiplex PCR; in TCRdb, only in-frame clones are kept and a portion is missing. The table includes 50,000 to 70,000 clones, about 90% detected once. Points on this clone: Its specificity is not known.

The genes are TRBV7-2 and TRBJ1-1, with a weak D call TRBD1 (5 bases). Sequenced material: CD4+ or CD8+ T cells sorted from blood, taken in a trial of the OX40 agonist ivuxolimab. The receptor was isolated from an adult with an advanced solid tumor such as melanoma, head and neck, liver or kidney cancer. The CDR3 bases are TGTGCCAGCAGGGACAACATGAACACTGAAGCTTTCTTT. The encoded protein is CASRDNMNTEAFF.